This T cell receptor beta chain was profiled in a study of regulatory T cells in long-lasting Graves disease. Overall study: The study enrolled newly diagnosed Graves' patients on antithyroid drugs under 3 months.

The germline V gene has CDR1 MDHEN and CDR2 SYDVKM. Trimming took off 8 bases at V and 2 bases at J, with 10 bases between the two ends. CDR3 length: 13 amino acids. This clonotype occurred a few times. The time point is: newly diagnosed GD, antithyroid drugs for less than 3 months. The authors made the TCR library using RNA they extracted from PBMCs. HTBI primers from iRepertoire and Arm-PCR of CDR3 regions yielded the TCR beta libraries. MiXCR, applied by TCRdb to the multiplex PCR reads, yields one record per CDR3 protein. The sample has approximately 400,000 distinct CDR3 sequences, over 12% seen once; the top ten hold under 9%. These records were also assigned to another study, of T cells in Graves' hyperthyroidism and ophthalmopathy. That source adds: Researchers ran a first-round RT-PCR on the TCR CDR3 using the HTBI primer set. Ophthalmopathy was distinguished from stable hyperthyroidism by 13 V-J signatures.

The origin of this receptor is a middle-aged woman with Graves disease. Sequenced material: peripheral blood mononuclear cells (PBMCs), taken at new diagnosis, from a patient treated with antithyroid drugs. The rearrangement uses TRBV28 and TRBJ2-1, with D unresolved. This CDR3 is CASCNPPYNEQFF. DNA of the CDR3: TGTGCCAGCTGCAACCCCCCCTACAATGAGCAGTTCTTC. Together with reference TRBV28 and TRBJ2-1, the CDR3 gives the full variable domain: DVKVTQSSRYLVKRTGEKVFLECVQDMDHENMFWYRQDPGLGLRLIYFSYDVKMKEKGDIPEGYSVSREKKERFSLILESASTNQTSMYLCASCNPPYNEQFFGPGTRLTVL.